These 19 T cell receptor beta chains came from one sample sequenced in a study of T cells in women clearing cervical HPV infection. Method: immunoSEQ multiplex PCR; TCRdb's copy keeps in-frame clones and lacks some. Listed are fewer than 35,000 clones; about 7% falls within the top ten. The sequenced sample was blood buffy coat. The receptors were gathered from a woman aged 18 to 75 with a cervical HPV16 infection that either progressed to CIN3+ or cleared (not recorded which).

Notes on this clone: The CDR3 extends 3 residues past the end of the read, so its final part is completed from the germline J gene. The genes are TRBV20-1 and TRBJ2-1; 7 nucleotides match TRBD1. The CDR3 is made up of 13 amino acids. The junction had 7 bases not matched to a gene; V was cut back by 5 bases and J by 6 bases. CDR1 is DFQATT and CDR2 is SNEGSKA in the germline V gene (reference sequence). The covered CDR3 bases are TGCAGTGCTCCGGACAGGATTGCCAATGAG. Its protein product is CSAPDRIANE. The whole CDR3 sequence reads CSAPDRIANEQFF.

CDR3 DNA (partial): TGTGCCAGCAGTTTATCCGGGGGGGCTTTTGGGGATGAG. Its protein is CASSLSGGAFGDE. The whole CDR3 reads CASSLSGGAFGDEQFF. The chain has TRBV27 and TRBJ2-1, with 8 bases aligning to TRBD2. Read data end 3 residues before the CDR3 end; the end is taken from the germline J gene. Unmatched junction bases numbered 9, after V lost 0 bases and J lost 8 bases. Germline V gene data show CDR1 as MNHEY and CDR2 as SMNVEV (reference sequence). CDR3 length: 16 residues.

As concerns this clone: The read gets to within 3 residues of the CDR3 end, and the germline J gene fills in the rest. The chain carries TRBV5-1 and TRBJ1-1; 9 nucleotides line up with TRBD1. J lost 0 bases, V lost 0 bases, and 6 bases had no gene match. The CDR3 spans 17 residues. CDR1 is SGHRS and CDR2 is YFSETQ in the germline V gene. CDR3 in amino acids: CASSLAGQGKMNTEAFF. CDR3 bases read: TGCGCCAGCAGCTTGGCTGGACAGGGGAAGATGAACACTGAA.

Regarding this clone: The CDR3 end falls 3 residues outside the read, so it is completed with the germline J gene. The gene calls are TRBV30 and TRBJ1-2, with a weak D call TRBD1 (5 bases). V lost 2 bases and J 5 bases, leaving 21 bases between the germline ends. The CDR3 length is 16 residues. CDR1 is GTSNPN and CDR2 is SVGIG in the germline V gene (reference sequence). CDR3 DNA, as far as it was read: TGTGCCTGGAGTTTTGGGTTGAGGAACAGGCAGTATGGC. Residues: CAWSFGLRNRQYG. The full-length CDR3 reads as CAWSFGLRNRQYGYTF.

This CDR3 is CASSQTDTYYEQYF. CDR3 DNA (partial): TGCGCCAGCAGCCAAACGGACACCTACTACGAG. The chain recombines TRBV4-1 with TRBJ2-7, with D possibly matching TRBD1 (5 bases). The read terminates 3 residues ahead of where the CDR3 ends, so the germline J gene completes it. The CDR3 has 14 amino acids. Germline CDR1 reads MGHRA; CDR2 reads YSYEKL. Trimming pared 2 bases from V and 3 bases from J, leaving 11 bases between.

As for this clone: The read halts 3 residues ahead of the CDR3 end, with the missing end drawn from the germline J gene. At the DNA level, this CDR3 is encoded by other sequences in the same sample as well. The V and J genes are TRBV18 and TRBJ1-3; TRBD1 matches 7 bases. CDR1 and CDR2 from the germline V gene are KGHSH and LQKENI. This CDR3 spans 17 amino acids. The junction had 6 bases not matched to a gene; V was cut back by 0 bases and J by 1 base. The sequenced part of the CDR3 DNA is TGTGCCAGCTCACCACCGGGACAGAGTTATTCTGGAAACACC. This translates into CASSPPGQSYSGNT. The full-length CDR3 reads as CASSPPGQSYSGNTIYF.

A remark on this clone: The observed sequence ends 3 residues before the CDR3 terminus, with the missing tail filled in from the germline J gene. The rearrangement joins TRBV7-8 to TRBJ2-1, with 15 bases matching TRBD2. V dropped 3 bases and J dropped 4; count of bases not matched to a gene: 7. The germline CDR1 and CDR2 sequences are SGHVS and FQNEAQ. This CDR3 is 18 amino acids long. CDR3 DNA (partial): TGTGCCAGCAGCTTGGGACTAGCGGGGGGCTCCTTTTACAATGAG. Encoded protein: CASSLGLAGGSFYNE. The whole CDR3 sequence is CASSLGLAGGSFYNEQFF.

With respect to this clone: The DNA ends 3 residues before the CDR3 does, and the rest of the CDR3 is filled in from the germline J gene. This chain connects TRBV4-2 to TRBJ1-1, with 8 bases fitting TRBD1. The CDR3 covers 14 residues. The germline V gene encodes CDR1 LGHNA and CDR2 YNFKEQ. Partial CDR3 DNA: TGTGCCAGCAGCCAAGGAAGGACAGGGTACGAA. Encoded protein: CASSQGRTGYE. The full CDR3 protein reads CASSQGRTGYEAFF.

Worth noting for this clone: The read finishes 3 residues shy of the CDR3 end, and the germline J gene is used to complete it. The gene calls are TRBV5-6 and TRBJ1-2, with D unclear. This CDR3 spans 15 amino acids. Trimming cost V 4 bases and J 2 bases, with 15 bases left between them. CDR1 is SGHDT, CDR2 YYEEEE, per germline. The covered CDR3 bases are TGTGCCAGCAGCCCGAAGGTAGGCAGGAACTATGGC. Protein product: CASSPKVGRNYG. The entire CDR3 sequence reads CASSPKVGRNYGYTF.

Comment on this clone: The read finishes 3 residues shy of the CDR3 end, and the germline J gene is used to complete it. The chain combines TRBV18 with TRBJ2-3, with 7 positions matching TRBD2. The ends lost 7 bases at V and 4 bases at J; junction bases unmatched: 5. Germline V gives CDR1 KGHSH, CDR2 LQKENI. CDR3 size: 13 residues. The CDR3 sequence is CASCKRGADTQYF. CDR3 bases read: TGTGCCAGCTGCAAACGGGGGGCAGATACG.

As for this clone: Read data end 3 residues before the CDR3 end; the end is taken from the germline J gene. This chain uses TRBV20-1 with TRBJ2-7; tentative D call: TRBD2 (7 bases). There are 15 residues in the CDR3. Germline V gene sequence: CDR1 DFQATT, CDR2 SNEGSKA (reference sequence). Trimming took off 3 bases at V and 3 bases at J, with 18 bases between the two ends. The CDR3 spells CSASRREGGIYEQYF. The CDR3 DNA, read in part, is TGCAGTGCTAGCCGAAGGGAGGGGGGGATCTACGAG.

Concerning this clone: With the read ending 3 residues before the CDR3 end, the germline J gene is used to fill in that end. Other DNA sequences of this sample code for an identical CDR3. The J gene is TRBJ1-3, the V gene TRBV5-1, with D uncertain. This CDR3 region has 17 residues. Trimming cost V 3 bases and J 0 bases, with 16 bases left between them. The V gene's germline CDR1 is SGHRS and CDR2 YFSETQ. CDR3 sequence reads: CASSSGGGYNSGNTIYF. The CDR3 bases that were read are TGCGCCAGCAGCTCGGGTGGCGGGTATAACTCTGGAAACACC.

For this clone: The CDR3 end lies 3 residues beyond the end of the read and is filled in from the germline J gene. The J gene is TRBJ1-4, the V gene TRBV30, with a tentative D call TRBD1 (6 bases). CDR1 and CDR2 from the germline V gene are GTSNPN and SVGIG (reference sequence). CDR3 length: 14 residues. CDR3 DNA (partial): TGTGCCTGGAGTGTAGAAGGGGGTAATTCACCA. Translating gives CAWSVEGGNSP. The entire CDR3 is CAWSVEGGNSPLFF.

In regard to this clone: Germline and junction disagree at one end, which may indicate a read error. Read sequence stops 3 residues before the CDR3 end, and the germline J gene provides the missing end. The chain has TRBV20-1 and TRBJ2-4, with 12 bases identical to TRBD2. Germline CDR1 and CDR2: DFQATT and SNEGSKA (reference sequence). This CDR3 has 18 residues. CDR3 in amino acids: CSARDETSGSWWSNIQYF. Incomplete CDR3 DNA: TGCAGTGCCAGAGACGAGACTAGCGGGAGTTGGTGGAGTAACATT.

To note about this clone: The read finishes 3 residues shy of the CDR3 end, and the germline J gene is used to complete it. V is TRBV20-1 and J is TRBJ1-1, with TRBD1 identical over 7 bases. Unmatched junction bases numbered 4, after V lost 6 bases and J lost 0 bases. This CDR3 comprises 13 residues. Germline lookup yields CDR1 DFQATT and CDR2 SNEGSKA (reference sequence). The CDR3 loop reads CSATGIMNTEAFF. The sequenced part of the CDR3 DNA is TGCAGTGCGACAGGGATAATGAACACTGAA.

Notes on this clone: The read stops 3 residues short of the end of the CDR3; the missing end is completed from the germline J gene. This rearrangement joins TRBV7-8 to TRBJ1-2, with D possibly TRBD1 on 5 matching bases. There are 14 residues in the CDR3. The V gene's germline CDR1 is SGHVS and CDR2 FQNEAQ. V lost 0 bases and J 4 bases, leaving 9 bases between the germline ends. CDR3 DNA, as far as it was read: TGTGCCAGCAGCTTAGCCGGACATAGCTATGGC. Protein sequence: CASSLAGHSYG. The whole CDR3 sequence reads CASSLAGHSYGYTF.

About this clone: The read falls 3 residues short of the CDR3 end, and the missing part is taken from the germline J gene. The rearrangement links TRBV7-8 to TRBJ2-7; 7 bases align to TRBD1. The CDR3 is 13 residues long. CDR1 is SGHVS, CDR2 FQNEAQ, per germline. The junction had 0 bases not matched to a gene; V was cut back by 1 base and J by 3 bases. The CDR3 protein is CASSLDRGYEQYF. The part of the CDR3 DNA that was read is TGTGCCAGCAGCTTAGACAGGGGCTACGAG.

In regard to this clone: The read halts 3 residues ahead of the CDR3 end, with the missing end drawn from the germline J gene. This chain uses TRBV14 with TRBJ1-1; 9 bases are shared with TRBD1. Trimming cost V 3 bases and J 5 bases; bases outside gene matches: 7. CDR1 and CDR2 from the germline V gene are SGHDN and FVKESK. The CDR3 consists of 15 residues. The chain's CDR3 is CASSHPQGARTEAFF. Incomplete CDR3 DNA: TGTGCCAGCAGCCATCCACAGGGGGCGCGGACTGAA.

As for this clone: Coverage ceases 3 residues before the CDR3 finishes, and the germline J gene fills in the end. V is TRBV7-2 and J is TRBJ2-3; possible D gene TRBD1, 5 bases. The germline V gene has CDR1 SGHTA and CDR2 FQGNSA. There are 12 residues in the CDR3. V lost 5 bases and J 3 bases, leaving 6 bases between the germline ends. CDR3 DNA (partial): TGTGCCAGCAGCCGGACAACAGATACG. Translated, it gives CASSRTTDT. The full CDR3 protein reads CASSRTTDTQYF.